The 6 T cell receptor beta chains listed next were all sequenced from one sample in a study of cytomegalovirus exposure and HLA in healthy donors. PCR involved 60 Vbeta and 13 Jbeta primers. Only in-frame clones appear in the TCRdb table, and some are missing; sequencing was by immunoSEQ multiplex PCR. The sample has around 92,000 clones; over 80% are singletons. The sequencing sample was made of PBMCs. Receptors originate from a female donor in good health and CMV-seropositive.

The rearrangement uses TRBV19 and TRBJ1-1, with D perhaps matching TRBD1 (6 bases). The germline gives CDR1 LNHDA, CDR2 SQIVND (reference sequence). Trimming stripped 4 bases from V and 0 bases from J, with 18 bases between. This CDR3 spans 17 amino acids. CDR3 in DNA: TGTGCCAGTAGTAGCCCCCAGGGGCGAGAGGTGAACACTGAAGCTTTCTTT. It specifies CASSSPQGREVNTEAFF.

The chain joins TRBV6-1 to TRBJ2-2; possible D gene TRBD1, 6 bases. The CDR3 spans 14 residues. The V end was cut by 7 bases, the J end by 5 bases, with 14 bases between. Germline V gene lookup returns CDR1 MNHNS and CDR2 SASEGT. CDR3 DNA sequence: TGTGCCAGCATATTATTAAGGGGGACCGGGGAGCTGTTTTTT. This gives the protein CASILLRGTGELFF.

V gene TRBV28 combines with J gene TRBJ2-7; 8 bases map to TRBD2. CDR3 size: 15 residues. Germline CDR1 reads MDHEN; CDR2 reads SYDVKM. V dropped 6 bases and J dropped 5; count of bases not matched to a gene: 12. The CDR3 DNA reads TGTGCCAGCAGCACCCGCGGGGGGCGAATCCACGAGCAGTACTTC. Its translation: CASSTRGGRIHEQYF.

As DNA, the CDR3 is TGTGCCAGCAGTTACGTCGGGGGGGAACGTGAAGCTTTCTTT. Its translation: CASSYVGGEREAFF. V and J are TRBV6-5 and TRBJ1-1; D may be TRBD1 (5 bases). From germline, CDR1 is MNHEY and CDR2 SVGAGI. The CDR3 has 14 residues. V lost 2 bases, J lost 7 bases, and 14 bases lay in between.

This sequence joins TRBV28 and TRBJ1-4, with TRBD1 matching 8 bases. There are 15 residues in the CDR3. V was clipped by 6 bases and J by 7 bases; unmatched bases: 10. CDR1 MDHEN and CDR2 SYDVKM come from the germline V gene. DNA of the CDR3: TGTGCCAGCAGGAGATCAGGGGGCTCCGGTGAAAAACTGTTTTTT. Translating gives CASRRSGGSGEKLFF.

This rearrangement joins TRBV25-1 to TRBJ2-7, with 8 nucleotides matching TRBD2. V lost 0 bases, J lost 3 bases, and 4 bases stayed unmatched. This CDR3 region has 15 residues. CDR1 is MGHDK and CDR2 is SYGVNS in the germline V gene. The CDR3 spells CASSEYSGGFYEQYF. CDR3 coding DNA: TGTGCCAGCAGTGAATACAGCGGGGGCTTCTACGAGCAGTACTTC.